This TCR beta chain was observed in a study of type 1 and type 2 diabetes patients. CDR1 is DFQATT, CDR2 SNEGSKA, per germline (reference sequence). After removal of 1 base from V and 3 bases from J, the junction contained 16 bases not matched to a gene. This CDR3 is 18 amino acids long. This clonotype was counted a few times. PCR was run on genomic DNA. A primer set of 30 forward and 13 reverse primers amplified the CDR3. TCRdb fed the multiplex PCR reads into MiXCR, producing one record per CDR3 protein. The sample carries more than 250,000 distinct CDR3 sequences, roughly 50% recorded once. The chain carries TRBV20-1 and TRBJ2-7; 9 positions match TRBD1. This clonotype was sampled from a man between 18 and 29 years old with type 2 diabetes. The sample was peripheral blood mononuclear cells (PBMCs). The CDR3 spells CSARVGTGSGSPFYEQYF. For the CDR3, the DNA is TGCAGTGCTAGAGTCGGGACAGGGAGTGGGAGTCCTTTCTACGAGCAGTACTTC.